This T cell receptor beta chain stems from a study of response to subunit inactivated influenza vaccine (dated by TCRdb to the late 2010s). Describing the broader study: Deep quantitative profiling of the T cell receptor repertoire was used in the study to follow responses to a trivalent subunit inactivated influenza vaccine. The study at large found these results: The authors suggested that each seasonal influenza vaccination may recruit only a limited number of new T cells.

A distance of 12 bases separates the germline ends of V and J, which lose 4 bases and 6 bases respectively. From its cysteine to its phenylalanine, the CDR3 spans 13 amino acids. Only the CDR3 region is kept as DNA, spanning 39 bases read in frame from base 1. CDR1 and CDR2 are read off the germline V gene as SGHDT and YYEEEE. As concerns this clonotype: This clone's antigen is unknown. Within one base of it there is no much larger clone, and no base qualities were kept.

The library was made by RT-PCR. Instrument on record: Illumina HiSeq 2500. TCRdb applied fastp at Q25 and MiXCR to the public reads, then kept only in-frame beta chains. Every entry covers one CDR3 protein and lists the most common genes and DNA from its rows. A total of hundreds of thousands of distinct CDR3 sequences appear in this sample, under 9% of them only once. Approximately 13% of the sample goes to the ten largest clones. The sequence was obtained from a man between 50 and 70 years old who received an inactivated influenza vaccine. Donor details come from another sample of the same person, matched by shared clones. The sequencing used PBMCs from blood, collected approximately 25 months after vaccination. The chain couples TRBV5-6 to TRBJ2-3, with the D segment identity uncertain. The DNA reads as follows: TGTGCCAGCAGCCCCGCGCCCCCCGATACGCAGTATTTT. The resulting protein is CASSPAPPDTQYF.